This T cell receptor beta chain was captured by sequencing in a study of Tregs in tolerant kidney transplant recipients. General study findings and limits: In tolerant patients, donor-specific Tregs outgrew total Tregs, suggesting antigen-driven expansion. Some patients' samples used different primers over time, so nucleotide sequences weren't comparable. Validation in larger populations is needed because few patients were studied.

The germline V gene has CDR1 SGHRS and CDR2 YFSETQ. V was shortened by 4 bases and J by 2 bases, with 16 bases between the two germline ends. This CDR3 region has 15 residues. Sequencing used immunoSEQ multiplex PCR; TCRdb keeps in-frame clones, though not all of them. This sample yields 100,000 to 130,000 clones, of which nearly 90% are seen a single time; 0.3% to 0.4% belongs to the top ten. Note on this clone: Its antigen is not known.

Unstimulated Tregs (CD4+CD25+CD127-) and CD4+CD25- non-Tregs were sorted from PBMCs. The receptor was derived from a human donor who received a combined kidney and bone marrow transplant. This chain links TRBV5-1 with TRBJ2-7; no reliable D call. Here the sequenced sample was CD4+ T cells from blood, taken before the transplant. The CDR3 sequence is CASSVQQVPTYEQYF. The CDR3 nucleotides read TGCGCCAGCAGCGTGCAGCAGGTTCCAACCTACGAGCAGTACTTC.